This passage covers 10 T cell receptor beta chains from one sample sequenced in a study of breast tumors, draining lymph nodes, adjacent tissues. The lymph nodes were axillary draining lymph nodes from breast cancer patients. One entry per CDR3 protein results from TCRdb running MiXCR on the multiplex PCR reads. Among over 250,000 distinct CDR3 sequences, over 25% were seen once, and the ten largest hold more than 0.85%. The sample comprised axillary lymph node tissue. The receptor set was obtained from a female donor with breast cancer. Some clones in this sample may be carry-over from other donors' samples.

As to this clonotype: It is unclear where the CDR3 begins or ends on the DNA, so no DNA is shown, and the CDR3 is as TCRdb lists it. The chain recombines TRBV25-1 with TRBJ2-2; the table gives TRBD1 as D, unverified against the DNA. Germline V gene data show CDR1 as MGHDK and CDR2 as SYGVNS. Inclusive of both ends, the CDR3 amounts to 16 amino acids. The CDR3 spells CACSASSPRGTGELFF.

This clonotype was found many times. V usage is TRBV5-1 and J usage is TRBJ2-7; D possibly corresponds to TRBD2 (7 bases). Trimming removed 0 bases at V and 3 bases at J, with 13 bases between. Germline V CDR1 and CDR2: SGHRS, YFSETQ. CDR3 length: 15 amino acids. CDR3: CASSLEGGLFYEQYF. CDR3 DNA sequence: TGCGCCAGCAGCTTGGAAGGGGGACTATTCTACGAGCAGTACTTC. The whole variable domain, filled in from reference TRBV5-1 and TRBJ2-7, reads KAGVTQTPRYLIKTRGQQVTLSCSPISGHRSVSWYQQTPGQGLQFLFEYFSETQRNKGNFPGRFSGRQFSNSRSEMNVSTLELGDSALYLCASSLEGGLFYEQYFGPGTRLTVT.

In the case of this clonotype: One end of the junction varies from germline; a read error may be responsible. This rearrangement joins TRBV10-3 to TRBJ2-3, with D maybe TRBD1 (6 bases). The CDR3 runs to 13 residues. Looked up from germline, CDR1 is ENHRY and CDR2 is SYGVKD. The CDR3, as DNA: TGTGCCACCACCAGGGGCGACGCAGATACGCTGTATTTT. It translates to CATTRGDADTLYF.

Comments on this clonotype: At one end the junction does not follow the germline gene, possibly because of a read error. The chain recombines TRBV5-4 with TRBJ2-6; perhaps TRBD2 as D (5 bases). Germline CDR1 SGHNT, CDR2 YYREEE (reference sequence). This CDR3 is 16 amino acids long. The CDR3 is CACSPKLDSGANVLTF. DNA for the CDR3: TGTGCCTGCAGCCCCAAACTAGACTCTGGGGCCAACGTCCTGACTTTC.

Points on this clonotype: This may stem from a read error, because a much larger clone lies one nucleotide away. The V and J genes are TRBV12-3 or TRBV12-4 and TRBJ2-2; D perhaps matches TRBD2 (7 bases). CDR3 length: 15 amino acids. DNA of the CDR3: TGTGCCAGCAGTTTGGGGGGGGCGAGCACCGGGGTGCTGTTTTTT. This gives the protein CASSLGGASTGVLFF.

The chain combines TRBV7-2 with TRBJ2-5; 12 bases match TRBD2. V lost 6 bases and J lost 1; bases outside the gene matches: 12. This CDR3 spans 18 amino acids. CDR1 is SGHTA and CDR2 is FQGNSA in the germline V gene. The CDR3 sequence is CASSSWTSGTCGQETQYF. CDR3 DNA sequence: TGTGCCAGCAGTTCTTGGACTAGCGGGACTTGCGGCCAAGAGACCCAGTACTTC.

This clonotype was seen at least ten times. The J gene is TRBJ2-3, the V gene TRBV7-6; TRBD1 matches 7 bases. The CDR3 contains 16 residues. V was clipped by 5 bases and J by 0 bases; unmatched bases: 8. Per germline, CDR1 SGHVS and CDR2 FNYEAQ. DNA of the CDR3: TGTGCCAGCAGCCCCCTTCCGGGACAGAGCACAGATACGCAGTATTTT. Its protein product is CASSPLPGQSTDTQYF.

Written as DNA, the CDR3 is TGTGCCACCAGTGACTACCTAGCGGGAGGCACAGATACGCAGTATTTT. It translates to CATSDYLAGGTDTQYF. The gene calls are TRBV24-1 and TRBJ2-3, with 10 positions matching TRBD2. Trimming cost V 4 bases and J 1 base; bases outside gene matches: 4. The CDR3 is 16 amino acids. CDR1 is KGHDR and CDR2 is SFDVKD in the germline V gene.

This clonotype was observed at least ten times. CDR3: CASSLRSTTDTQYF. The DNA for the CDR3 is TGTGCCAGCAGCCTCCGATCGACCACAGATACGCAGTATTTT. The chain has TRBV7-2 and TRBJ2-3, with D uncertain. Per the germline V gene, CDR1 is SGHTA and CDR2 is FQGNSA. V lost 5 bases to trimming and J lost 2 bases, with 11 bases between them. The CDR3 totals 14 residues.

This clonotype was counted between two and nine times. A much more abundant neighbour one base away suggests this may be a read error. This chain joins TRBV7-9 and TRBJ2-1; a possible D gene is TRBD2 (6 bases). The germline V and J ends were trimmed by 8 bases and 4 bases, with 24 bases remaining between them. Looked up from germline, CDR1 is SEHNR and CDR2 is FQNEAQ (reference sequence). The CDR3 contains 17 residues. The CDR3 DNA reads as TGTGCCAGCGGCGGCGGCCAGGACTATGAGAGGTACAATGAGCAGTTCTTC. It codes for CASGGGQDYERYNEQFF.